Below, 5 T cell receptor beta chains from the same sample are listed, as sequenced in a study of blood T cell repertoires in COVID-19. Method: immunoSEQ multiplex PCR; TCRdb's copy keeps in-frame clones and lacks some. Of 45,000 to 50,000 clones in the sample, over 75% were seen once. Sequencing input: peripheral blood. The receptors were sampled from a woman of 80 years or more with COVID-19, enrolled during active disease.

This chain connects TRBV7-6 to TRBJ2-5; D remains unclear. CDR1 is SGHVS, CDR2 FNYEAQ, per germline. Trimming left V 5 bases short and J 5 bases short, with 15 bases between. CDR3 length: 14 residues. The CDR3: CASSVGQRRETQYF. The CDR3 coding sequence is TGTGCCAGCAGCGTAGGCCAACGCCGGGAGACCCAGTACTTC.

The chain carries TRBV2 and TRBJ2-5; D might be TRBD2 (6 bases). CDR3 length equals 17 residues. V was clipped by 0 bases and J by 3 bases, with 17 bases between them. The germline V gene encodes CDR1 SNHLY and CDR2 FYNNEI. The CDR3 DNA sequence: TGTGCCAGCAGTGAAGCGAGCAGCGGGCCCACGGAAGAGACCCAGTACTTC. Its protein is CASSEASSGPTEETQYF.

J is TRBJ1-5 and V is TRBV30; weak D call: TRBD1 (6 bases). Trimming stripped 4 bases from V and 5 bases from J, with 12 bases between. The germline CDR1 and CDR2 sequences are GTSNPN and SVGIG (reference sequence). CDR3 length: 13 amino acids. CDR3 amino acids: CAWNQGLHQPQHF. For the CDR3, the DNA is TGTGCCTGGAATCAGGGGTTGCATCAGCCCCAGCATTTT.

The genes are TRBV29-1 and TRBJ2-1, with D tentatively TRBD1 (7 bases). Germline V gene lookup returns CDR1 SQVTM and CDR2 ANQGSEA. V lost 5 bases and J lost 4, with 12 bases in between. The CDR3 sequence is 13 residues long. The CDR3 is CSVRAGGYNEQFF. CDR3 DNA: TGCAGCGTTAGGGCAGGGGGGTACAATGAGCAGTTCTTC.

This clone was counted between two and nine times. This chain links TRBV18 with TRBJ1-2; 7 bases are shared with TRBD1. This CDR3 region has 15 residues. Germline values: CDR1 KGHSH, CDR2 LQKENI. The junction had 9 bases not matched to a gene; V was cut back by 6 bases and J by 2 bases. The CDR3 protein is CASSPTTGANYGYTF. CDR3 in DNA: TGTGCCAGCTCTCCCACTACAGGGGCCAACTATGGCTACACCTTC.